Listed here are 3 T cell receptor beta chains from one sample, sequenced in a study of blood T cell repertoires in COVID-19. The protocol was immunoSEQ multiplex PCR, while the TCRdb copy is restricted to in-frame clones and leaves out a portion. In the table there are under 300,000 clones, approximately 88% of which are singletons. Sequencing input: peripheral blood. These receptors came from a woman in her 30s with acute or convalescent COVID-19.

The chain combines TRBV9 with TRBJ1-6; D is uncertain. The germline V and J ends were trimmed by 5 bases and 0 bases, with 6 bases remaining between them. Germline V gives CDR1 SGDLS, CDR2 YYNGEE. This CDR3 contains 14 residues. The chain's CDR3 is CASRGSSYNSPLHF. CDR3 DNA: TGTGCCAGCAGGGGGAGCTCCTATAATTCACCCCTCCACTTT.

V is TRBV6-5 and J is TRBJ2-5; 9 bases are shared with TRBD2. Germline V CDR1 and CDR2: MNHEY, SVGAGI. The CDR3 runs to 16 residues. V trimming: 3 bases; J trimming: 4 bases; junction bases outside the gene matches: 9. The CDR3 DNA sequence: TGTGCCAGCAGTTATCTGCATGGCGGGAGGGGAGAGACCCAGTACTTC. Protein: CASSYLHGGRGETQYF.

This clone was counted a single time. DNA of the CDR3: TGTGCCTGGAGTATGGGGGGCACTGAAGCTTTCTTT. Translation gives CAWSMGGTEAFF. The rearrangement links TRBV30 to TRBJ1-1; possibly TRBD1 for D (5 bases). V was trimmed by 2 bases and J by 4 bases, leaving 8 bases between them. Germline CDR1 and CDR2: GTSNPN and SVGIG (reference sequence). The CDR3 consists of 12 residues.